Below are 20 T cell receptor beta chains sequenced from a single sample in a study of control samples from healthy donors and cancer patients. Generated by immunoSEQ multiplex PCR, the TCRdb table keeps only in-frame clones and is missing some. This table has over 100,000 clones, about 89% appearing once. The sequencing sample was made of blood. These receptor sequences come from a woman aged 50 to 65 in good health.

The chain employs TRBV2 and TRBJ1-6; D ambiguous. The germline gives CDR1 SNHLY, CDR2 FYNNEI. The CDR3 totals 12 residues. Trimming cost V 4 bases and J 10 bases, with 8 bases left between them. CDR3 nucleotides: TGTGCCAGCAGTGGACCGGACTCACCCCTCCACTTT. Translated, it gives CASSGPDSPLHF.

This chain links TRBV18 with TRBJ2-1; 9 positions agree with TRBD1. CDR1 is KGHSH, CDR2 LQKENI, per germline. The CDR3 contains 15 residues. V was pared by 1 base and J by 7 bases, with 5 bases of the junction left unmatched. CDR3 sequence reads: CASSPLGQGGNEQFF. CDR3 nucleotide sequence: TGTGCCAGCTCACCACTGGGACAGGGTGGAAATGAGCAGTTCTTC.

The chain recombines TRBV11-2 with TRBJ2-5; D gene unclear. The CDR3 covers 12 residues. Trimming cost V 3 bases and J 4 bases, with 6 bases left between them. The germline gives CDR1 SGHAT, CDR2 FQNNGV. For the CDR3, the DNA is TGTGCCAGCAGCTTTTTGGGAGAGACCCAGTACTTC. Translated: CASSFLGETQYF. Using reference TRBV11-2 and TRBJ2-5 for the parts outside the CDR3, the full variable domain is EAGVAQSPRYKIIEKRQSVAFWCNPISGHATLYWYQQILGQGPKLLIQFQNNGVVDDSQLPKDRFSAERLKGVDSTLKIQPAKLEDSAVYLCASSFLGETQYFGPGTRLLVL.

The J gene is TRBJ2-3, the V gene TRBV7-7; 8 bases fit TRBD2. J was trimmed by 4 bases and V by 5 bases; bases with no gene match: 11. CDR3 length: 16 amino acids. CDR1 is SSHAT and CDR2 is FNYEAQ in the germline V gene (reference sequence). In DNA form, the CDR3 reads TGTGCCAGCAGCCCTTGGGTAGCGGGATCGTCAGATACGCAGTATTTT. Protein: CASSPWVAGSSDTQYF.

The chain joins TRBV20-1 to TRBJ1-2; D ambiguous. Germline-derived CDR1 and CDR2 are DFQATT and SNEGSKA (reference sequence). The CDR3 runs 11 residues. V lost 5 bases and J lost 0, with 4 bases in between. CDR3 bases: TGCAGTGCTCTCGCTAACTATGGCTACACCTTC. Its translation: CSALANYGYTF.

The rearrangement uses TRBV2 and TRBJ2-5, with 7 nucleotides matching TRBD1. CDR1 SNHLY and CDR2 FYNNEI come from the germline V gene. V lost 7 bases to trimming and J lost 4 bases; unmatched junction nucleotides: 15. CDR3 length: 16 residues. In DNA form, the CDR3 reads TGTGCCAGCAACCATCCTCGGGACAGAAAACTAGAGACCCAGTACTTC. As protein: CASNHPRDRKLETQYF. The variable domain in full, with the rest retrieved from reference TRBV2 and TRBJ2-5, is EPEVTQTPSHQVTQMGQEVILRCVPISNHLYFYWYRQILGQKVEFLVSFYNNEISEKSEIFDDQFSVERPDGSNFTLKIRSTKLEDSAMYFCASNHPRDRKLETQYFGPGTRLLVL.

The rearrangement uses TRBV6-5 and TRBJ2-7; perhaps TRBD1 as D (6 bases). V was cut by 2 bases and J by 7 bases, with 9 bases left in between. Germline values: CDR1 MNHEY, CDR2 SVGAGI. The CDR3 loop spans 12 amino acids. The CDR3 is CASSYRRGEQYF. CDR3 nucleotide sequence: TGTGCCAGCAGTTACCGCAGGGGAGAGCAGTACTTC.

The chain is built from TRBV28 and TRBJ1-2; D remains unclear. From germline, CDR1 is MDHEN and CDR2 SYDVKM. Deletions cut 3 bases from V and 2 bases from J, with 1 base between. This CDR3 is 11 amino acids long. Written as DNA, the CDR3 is TGTGCCAGCAGTTTGAACTATGGCTACACCTTC. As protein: CASSLNYGYTF.

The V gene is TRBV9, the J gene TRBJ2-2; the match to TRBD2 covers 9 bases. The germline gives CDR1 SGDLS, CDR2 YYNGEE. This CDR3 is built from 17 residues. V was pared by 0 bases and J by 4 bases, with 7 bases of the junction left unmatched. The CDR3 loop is CASSVVASGDITGELFF. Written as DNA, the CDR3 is TGTGCCAGCAGCGTAGTGGCTAGCGGGGACATCACCGGGGAGCTGTTTTTT.

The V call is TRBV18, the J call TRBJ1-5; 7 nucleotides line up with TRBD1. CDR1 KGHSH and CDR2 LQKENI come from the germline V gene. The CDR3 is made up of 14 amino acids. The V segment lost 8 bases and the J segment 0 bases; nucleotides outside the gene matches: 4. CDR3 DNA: TGTGCCAGCAGAGGGACAGATAGCAATCAGCCCCAGCATTTT. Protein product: CASRGTDSNQPQHF.

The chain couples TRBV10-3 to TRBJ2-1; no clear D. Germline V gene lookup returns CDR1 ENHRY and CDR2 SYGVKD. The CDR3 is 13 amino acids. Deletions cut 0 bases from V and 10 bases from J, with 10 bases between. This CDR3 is CAISESVGNEQFF. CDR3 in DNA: TGTGCCATCAGTGAGTCGGTGGGCAACGAGCAGTTCTTC.

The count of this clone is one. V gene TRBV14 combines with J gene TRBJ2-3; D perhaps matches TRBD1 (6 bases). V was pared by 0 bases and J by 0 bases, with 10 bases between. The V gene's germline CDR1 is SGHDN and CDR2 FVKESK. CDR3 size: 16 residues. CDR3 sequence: CASSQDQDRSTDTQYF. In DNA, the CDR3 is TGTGCCAGCAGCCAAGACCAGGACAGAAGCACAGATACGCAGTATTTT.

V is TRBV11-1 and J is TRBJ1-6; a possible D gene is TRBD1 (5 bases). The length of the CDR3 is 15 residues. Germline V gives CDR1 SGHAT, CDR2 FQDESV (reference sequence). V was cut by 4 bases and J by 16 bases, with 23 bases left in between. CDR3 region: CASSWNGPGLEKLHF. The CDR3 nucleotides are TGTGCCAGCAGCTGGAACGGGCCGGGACTAGAAAAACTCCACTTT.

Here the CDR3 DNA reads TGTGCCAGCAGCCCCGGGACCGTCGCCTACGAGCAGTACTTC. Translated: CASSPGTVAYEQYF. This rearrangement joins TRBV3-1 (or the pseudogene TRBV3-2) to TRBJ2-7; possibly TRBD1 or TRBD2 for D (5 bases each). Germline CDR1 reads LGHDT; CDR2 reads YNNKEL (reference sequence). This CDR3 has 14 amino acids. The V gene lost 4 bases and the J gene lost 2 bases, with 12 bases spanning the gap.

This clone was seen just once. In nucleotides, the CDR3 is TGTGCTAGTGGTTTGGTACTCGGCGATGCTAATGAAAAACTGTTTTTT. It codes for CASGLVLGDANEKLFF. The rearrangement joins TRBV12-5 to TRBJ1-4; no reliable D call. Germline-derived CDR1 and CDR2 are LGHNT and FRNRAP. The CDR3 contains 16 residues. With 0 bases removed from V and 3 bases from J, the gap between germline ends came to 11 bases.

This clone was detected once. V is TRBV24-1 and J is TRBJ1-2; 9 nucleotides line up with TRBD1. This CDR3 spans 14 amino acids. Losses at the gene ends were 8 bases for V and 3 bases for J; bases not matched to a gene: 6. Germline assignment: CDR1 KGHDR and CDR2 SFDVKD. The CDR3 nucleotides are TGTGCCACCAATCCGGGACAGGGATACTATGGCTACACCTTC. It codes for CATNPGQGYYGYTF.

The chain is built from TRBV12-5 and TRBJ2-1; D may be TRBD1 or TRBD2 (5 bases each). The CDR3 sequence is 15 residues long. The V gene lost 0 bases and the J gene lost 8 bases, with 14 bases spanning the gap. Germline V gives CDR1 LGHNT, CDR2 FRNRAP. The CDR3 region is CASGLVPGPGDEQFF. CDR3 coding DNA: TGTGCTAGTGGTTTGGTACCGGGACCTGGCGATGAGCAGTTCTTC.

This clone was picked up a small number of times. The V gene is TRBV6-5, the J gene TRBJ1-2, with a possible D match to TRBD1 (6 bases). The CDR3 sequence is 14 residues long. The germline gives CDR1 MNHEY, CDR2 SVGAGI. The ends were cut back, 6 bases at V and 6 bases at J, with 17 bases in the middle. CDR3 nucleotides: TGTGCCAGCAGGGGGGCAGTTGAGATAAATGGCTACACCTTC. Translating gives CASRGAVEINGYTF.

CDR3 DNA sequence: TGTGCCAGCAGCCTAAAGGGCTTGTTGGGGGCTGGGGCCAACGTCCTGACTTTC. Translated: CASSLKGLLGAGANVLTF. The V and J genes are TRBV16 and TRBJ2-6; the D call may be TRBD1 or TRBD2 (5 bases each). The CDR3 runs to 18 residues. The ends were cut back, 4 bases at V and 2 bases at J, with 18 bases in the middle. Germline V gene lookup returns CDR1 KGHSY and CDR2 FQNENV.

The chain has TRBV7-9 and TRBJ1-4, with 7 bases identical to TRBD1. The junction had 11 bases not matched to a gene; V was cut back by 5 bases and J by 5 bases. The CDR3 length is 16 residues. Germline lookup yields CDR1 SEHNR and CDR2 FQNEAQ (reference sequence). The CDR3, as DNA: TGTGCCAGCAGCCCTCGCTTGACAGGGAGCAATGAAAAACTGTTTTTT. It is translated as CASSPRLTGSNEKLFF. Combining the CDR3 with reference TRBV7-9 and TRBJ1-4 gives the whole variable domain DTGVSQNPRHKITKRGQNVTFRCDPISEHNRLYWYRQTLGQGPEFLTYFQNEAQLEKSRLLSDRFSAERPKGSFSTLEIQRTEQGDSAMYLCASSPRLTGSNEKLFFGSGTQLSVL.